This TCR beta chain is drawn from a study of blood T cell repertoires in COVID-19. Looking at the study overall: The United States, Italy and Spain provided the acute and convalescent COVID-19 samples. PBMCs, B-cell-depleted T cells, or T cells provided the cDNA or gDNA that made up the material.

Under the authors' procedure: Scientists estimated how many nucleated cells there were by amplifying reference gene primers. Repertoires were generated with immunoSEQ multiplex PCR, while TCRdb's copy carries only in-frame clones and drops some. That table gives V, J and clone size, and the DNA gave D and trimming. The table shows some 120,000 clones, with almost 70% occurring only once. There are a few counts of this clone. What was sequenced was peripheral blood. The clonotype was recovered from a woman in her seventies with acute or convalescent COVID-19.

The CDR3 loop is CASSPTSPSYNEQFF. CDR3 coding DNA: TGTGCCAGCAGCCCGACTAGTCCCTCCTACAATGAGCAGTTCTTC. The V and J genes are TRBV7-2 and TRBJ2-1, with D possibly being TRBD2 (6 bases). The CDR3 has 15 amino acids. V was cut by 5 bases and J by 0 bases, with 11 bases left in between. Germline V gene sequence: CDR1 SGHTA, CDR2 FQGNSA.